Below, 2 T cell receptor beta chains from the same sample are listed, as sequenced in a study of Graves' ophthalmopathy and Graves' hyperthyroidism. Amplification of the TCR beta CDR3 regions used RNA transcripts (as template). First-round RT-PCR used HTBI primers; second-round multiplex PCR followed. TCRdb fed the multiplex PCR reads into MiXCR, producing one record per CDR3 protein. The sample includes about 740,000 distinct CDR3 sequences, 40% of them seen just once. The sample comprised peripheral blood. These receptors all come from an adult man with Graves' ophthalmopathy.

CDR3 protein: CASGGGEGTQYF. In nucleotides, the CDR3 is TGTGCCTCGGGGGGGGGGGAAGGGACCCAGTACTTC. The rearrangement links TRBV12-3 or TRBV12-4 to TRBJ2-5; 8 nucleotides align to TRBD2. There are 12 residues in the CDR3. The V gene end was trimmed by 11 bases and the J gene end by 7 bases; junction bases not matched to a gene: 9.

This chain links TRBV29-1 with TRBJ1-1; 7 nucleotides line up with TRBD1. Germline V gene sequence: CDR1 SQVTM, CDR2 ANQGSEA. This CDR3 spans 11 amino acids. The V segment lost 7 bases and the J segment 7 bases; nucleotides outside the gene matches: 6. The CDR3 loop is CSDPTGHEAFF. For the CDR3, the DNA is TGCAGCGACCCGACAGGGCATGAAGCTTTCTTT.